A single sample gave rise to the 22 T cell receptor beta chains below, sequenced in a study of response to subunit inactivated influenza vaccine. One entry per CDR3 protein, called by TCRdb with MiXCR from the RT-PCR reads. Counted here are 450,000 to 550,000 distinct CDR3 sequences, about 25% occurring once; the ten biggest clones make up approximately 2%. The sequenced sample was CD4+ T cells sorted from PBMCs, obtained 4 to 6 days after vaccination. Receptor source: a man aged 50-60 years who received an inactivated influenza vaccine.

V is TRBV28 and J is TRBJ2-5; 12 nucleotides match TRBD2. Looked up from germline, CDR1 is MDHEN and CDR2 is SYDVKM. The CDR3 has 15 residues. V was pared by 5 bases and J by 4 bases, with 5 bases of the junction left unmatched. The CDR3 DNA reads TGTGCCAGCAGTAACAGACTAGCGGGAGTAGAGACCCAGTACTTC. Translating it yields CASSNRLAGVETQYF. Full variable domain (outside the CDR3, taken from reference TRBV28 and TRBJ2-5): DVKVTQSSRYLVKRTGEKVFLECVQDMDHENMFWYRQDPGLGLRLIYFSYDVKMKEKGDIPEGYSVSREKKERFSLILESASTNQTSMYLCASSNRLAGVETQYFGPGTRLLVL.

CDR3 sequence: CASRELRGTGPQHF. As DNA, the CDR3 is TGTGCCAGCAGGGAACTCAGGGGGACGGGGCCCCAGCATTTT. This rearrangement joins TRBV6-2 or TRBV6-3 to TRBJ1-5; 7 bases line up with TRBD1. The V gene end was trimmed by 6 bases and the J gene end by 9 bases; junction bases not matched to a gene: 11. Germline CDR1 MNHEY, CDR2 SVGEGT. The CDR3 is 14 residues long.

V is TRBV7-2 and J is TRBJ2-3; D remains ambiguous. The CDR3 is 15 residues long. V was shortened by 0 bases and J by 4 bases, with 11 bases between the two germline ends. Germline values: CDR1 SGHTA, CDR2 FQGNSA. The CDR3 DNA follows: TGTGCCAGCAGCTTAGCGCTAGTCAAGTCAGATACGCAGTATTTT. The encoded protein is CASSLALVKSDTQYF.

The rearrangement joins TRBV12-3 or TRBV12-4 to TRBJ2-3; 9 bases map to TRBD2. The trim removed 5 bases at V and 9 bases at J, leaving 9 bases unmatched. The CDR3 runs 14 residues. CDR3 bases: TGTGCCAGCAGTCTCAGCGGGGGGTCACGGACGCAGTATTTT. Its translation: CASSLSGGSRTQYF.

V gene TRBV18 combines with J gene TRBJ1-1; the D gene is possibly TRBD1 (6 bases). CDR3 length: 14 residues. The V end lost 4 bases, the J end lost 1 base, and 10 bases lay between the germline ends. In germline, CDR1 is KGHSH, CDR2 LQKENI. The CDR3: CASSQRGTNTEAFF. The DNA of the CDR3 is TGTGCCAGCTCACAAAGGGGGACGAACACTGAAGCTTTCTTT.

Only a few counts were recorded for this clonotype. The rearrangement joins TRBV20-1 to TRBJ1-5, with 8 nucleotides matching TRBD1. V trimming: 5 bases; J trimming: 2 bases; junction bases outside the gene matches: 5. The V gene's germline CDR1 is DFQATT and CDR2 SNEGSKA (reference sequence). The CDR3 runs 14 residues. The CDR3 nucleotides read TGCAGTGCTGGAGTACAGGGGGGCAATCAGCCCCAGCATTTT. Translated: CSAGVQGGNQPQHF.

This clonotype has only one observation. The chain recombines TRBV12-3 or TRBV12-4 with TRBJ2-7; 9 nucleotides line up with TRBD1. The CDR3 has 13 amino acids. J gave up 7 bases and V 4 bases, and 5 bases lay outside the gene matches. The chain's CDR3 is CASSSTGGAEQYF. The CDR3 DNA is TGTGCCAGCAGTTCTACAGGGGGCGCTGAGCAGTACTTC.

CDR3 sequence reads: CASSLSSGSGNEQFF. CDR3 nucleotide sequence: TGTGCCAGCAGTTTAAGTAGCGGGAGTGGTAATGAGCAGTTCTTC. This chain connects TRBV12-3 or TRBV12-4 to TRBJ2-1; 9 nucleotides match TRBD2. J lost 7 bases, V lost 2 bases, and 6 bases had no gene match. CDR3 length equals 15 residues.

The gene calls are TRBV9 and TRBJ2-1, with D possibly TRBD2 on 5 matching bases. Germline CDR1 SGDLS, CDR2 YYNGEE. The CDR3 has 15 residues. Trimming pared 0 bases from V and 5 bases from J, leaving 12 bases between. As DNA, the CDR3 is TGTGCCAGCAGCGTAGGTCCGGGGTTGAACAATGAGCAGTTCTTC. The encoded protein is CASSVGPGLNNEQFF.

This clonotype was seen more than once but under ten times. The rearrangement uses TRBV14 and TRBJ2-5; D ambiguous. V lost 2 bases, J lost 1 base, and 11 bases lay in between. The germline CDR1 and CDR2 sequences are SGHDN and FVKESK. This CDR3 is 15 amino acids long. CDR3 amino acids: CASSQIARSQETQYF. DNA for the CDR3: TGTGCCAGCAGCCAAATCGCGCGGAGCCAAGAGACCCAGTACTTC.

This clonotype was seen just once. The chain couples TRBV28 to TRBJ1-2; the D is unclear. The CDR3 is 15 residues long. The germline V gene has CDR1 MDHEN and CDR2 SYDVKM. Trimming pared 1 base from V and 3 bases from J, leaving 12 bases between. This chain's CDR3 is CASSLSTVADYGYTF. CDR3 in DNA: TGTGCCAGCAGTTTATCTACCGTGGCGGACTATGGCTACACCTTC.

The genes are TRBV24-1 and TRBJ2-3, with D hard to call. Trimming removed 0 bases from V and 10 bases from J, with 13 bases in between. The CDR3 spans 14 residues. Germline CDR1 and CDR2: KGHDR and SFDVKD. CDR3 region: CATSDLGRTNPQYF. The CDR3 coding sequence is TGTGCCACCAGTGATTTGGGCAGAACGAATCCGCAGTATTTT.

The chain joins TRBV12-3 or TRBV12-4 to TRBJ2-2, with D perhaps matching TRBD1 (6 bases). The CDR3 runs 13 residues. Between the trimmed V and J ends, which lost 3 bases and 6 bases, there was a span of 8 bases. CDR3 DNA: TGTGCCAGCAGTTTTGGGGGCGCCGGGGAGCTGTTTTTT. Translated, it gives CASSFGGAGELFF.

This clonotype was observed once. This sequence joins TRBV2 and TRBJ1-1; D is perhaps TRBD1 (5 bases). The ends were cut back, 3 bases at V and 2 bases at J, with 10 bases in the middle. The germline CDR1 and CDR2 sequences are SNHLY and FYNNEI. The CDR3 loop spans 14 amino acids. This CDR3 reads CASSEQGLNTEAFF. Here the CDR3 DNA reads TGTGCCAGCAGTGAGCAGGGCCTTAACACTGAAGCTTTCTTT.

This chain uses TRBV6-5 with TRBJ1-2; perhaps TRBD1 as D (5 bases). CDR1 and CDR2 from the germline V gene are MNHEY and SVGAGI. Trimming pared 4 bases from V and 4 bases from J, leaving 10 bases between. The CDR3 length is 13 residues. DNA of the CDR3: TGTGCCAGCAGTTTGCAGGGAACCTATGGCTACACCTTC. Protein product: CASSLQGTYGYTF.

This chain joins TRBV5-1 and TRBJ1-2; the D gene is possibly TRBD1 (5 bases). The CDR3 covers 15 residues. The germline V gene has CDR1 SGHRS and CDR2 YFSETQ. Trimming removed 0 bases from V and 5 bases from J, with 14 bases in between. CDR3 in DNA: TGCGCCAGCAGCTTGGTGCAGGGAGAAGTATATGGCTACACCTTC. It encodes CASSLVQGEVYGYTF.

The rearrangement joins TRBV28 to TRBJ1-2, with D tentatively TRBD1 (6 bases). The CDR3 consists of 14 residues. V was clipped by 6 bases and J by 3 bases, with 14 bases between them. The germline V gene encodes CDR1 MDHEN and CDR2 SYDVKM. CDR3 nucleotide sequence: TGTGCCAGCAGGTTGGGGGGCGCGGACTATGGCTACACCTTC. It translates to CASRLGGADYGYTF.

The table lists this clonotype with a few counts. The rearrangement uses TRBV4-3 and TRBJ2-7, with unresolved D. The CDR3 runs to 13 residues. In germline, CDR1 is LGHNA, CDR2 YSLEER. Trimming stripped 0 bases from V and 12 bases from J, with 15 bases between. The CDR3 sequence: CASSQDRMASLYF. CDR3 nucleotide sequence: TGCGCCAGCAGCCAAGACCGGATGGCATCACTGTACTTC.

The chain uses TRBV6-1 and TRBJ2-1, with D unclear. Trimming pared 4 bases from V and 6 bases from J, leaving 13 bases between. The CDR3 spans 14 residues. CDR1 and CDR2 (germline): MNHNS, SASEGT. CDR3 nucleotide sequence: TGTGCCAGCAGTGCCCCCGTAAAGGTCAATGAGCAGTTCTTC. Amino acid sequence: CASSAPVKVNEQFF.

Many counts were recorded for this clonotype. The V gene is TRBV29-1, the J gene TRBJ2-5; 7 nucleotides agree with TRBD1. CDR1 and CDR2 from the germline V gene are SQVTM and ANQGSEA. J was trimmed by 2 bases and V by 3 bases; bases with no gene match: 3. The CDR3 has 13 amino acids. CDR3 coding DNA: TGCAGCGTTGACCGACAGGGACAAGAGACCCAGTACTTC. Translating it yields CSVDRQGQETQYF. The variable domain in full, completed from reference TRBV29-1 and TRBJ2-5, reads SAVISQKPSRDICQRGTSLTIQCQVDSQVTMMFWYRQQPGQSLTLIATANQGSEATYESGFVIDKFPISRPNLTFSTLTVSNMSPEDSSIYLCSVDRQGQETQYFGPGTRLLVL.

The chain employs TRBV12-3 or TRBV12-4 and TRBJ2-7; D is possibly TRBD2 (5 bases). The CDR3 runs to 14 residues. Trimming left V 2 bases short and J 0 bases short, with 8 bases between. CDR3 sequence: CASSLRGISYEQYF. The CDR3 DNA sequence: TGTGCCAGCAGTTTACGAGGGATCTCCTACGAGCAGTACTTC.

The chain employs TRBV28 and TRBJ1-4; unclear D gene. The CDR3 runs 15 residues. V shed 2 bases and J shed 4 bases, with 11 bases lying between them. The germline V gene has CDR1 MDHEN and CDR2 SYDVKM. CDR3 in amino acids: CASSLGGRFNEKLFF. The CDR3 nucleotides read TGTGCCAGCAGTTTAGGAGGCCGATTTAATGAAAAACTGTTTTTT.